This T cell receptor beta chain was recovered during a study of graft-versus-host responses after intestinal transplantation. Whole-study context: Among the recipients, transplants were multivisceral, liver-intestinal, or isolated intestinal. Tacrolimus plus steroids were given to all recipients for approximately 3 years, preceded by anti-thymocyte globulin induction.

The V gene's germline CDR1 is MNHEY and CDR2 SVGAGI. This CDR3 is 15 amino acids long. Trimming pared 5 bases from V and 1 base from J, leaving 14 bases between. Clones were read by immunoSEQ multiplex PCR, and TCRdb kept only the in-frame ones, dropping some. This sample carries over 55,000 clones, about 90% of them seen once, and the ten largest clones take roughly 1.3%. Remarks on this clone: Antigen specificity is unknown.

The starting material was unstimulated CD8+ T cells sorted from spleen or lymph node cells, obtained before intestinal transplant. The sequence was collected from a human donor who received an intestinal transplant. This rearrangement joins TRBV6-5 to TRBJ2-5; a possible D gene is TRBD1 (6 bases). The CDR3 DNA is TGTGCCAGCAGTCAATCCCAGGGGACCCAAGAGACCCAGTACTTC. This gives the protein CASSQSQGTQETQYF.